This TCR beta chain originates from a study of cytomegalovirus exposure and HLA in healthy donors. Study-wide results and limits: Rare TCR sequences predominated, though certain public TCRs were found in many donors.

Points on this clone: The target antigen is unknown.

Between the trimmed V and J ends, which lost 4 bases and 4 bases, there was a span of 11 bases. CDR1 and CDR2 (germline): LGHNA, YSLEER. The CDR3 spans 13 residues. Here immunoSEQ multiplex PCR was the method, and the copy in TCRdb shows in-frame clones only, minus some. The data show 150,000 to 200,000 clones, roughly 80% seen once. The chain combines TRBV4-3 with TRBJ2-7, with D perhaps matching TRBD2 (5 bases). The TCR comes from a man younger than 35 in good health and CMV-seropositive. Sequencing was performed on PBMCs. The CDR3 bases are TGCGCCAGCAGCCGAGGACTTATTTACGAGCAGTACTTC. Amino acid sequence: CASSRGLIYEQYF.